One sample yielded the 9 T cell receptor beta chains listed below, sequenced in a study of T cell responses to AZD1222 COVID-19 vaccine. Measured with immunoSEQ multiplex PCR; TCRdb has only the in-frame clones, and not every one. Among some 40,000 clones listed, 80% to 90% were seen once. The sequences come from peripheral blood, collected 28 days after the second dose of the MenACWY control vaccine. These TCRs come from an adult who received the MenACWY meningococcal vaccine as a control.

Written as DNA, the CDR3 is TGTGCCAGCAGTTGGGCCCGGCGGGGCGGGCAGCCCCAGCATTTT. Amino acid sequence: CASSWARRGGQPQHF. The V and J genes are TRBV28 and TRBJ1-5; TRBD1 might be the D (5 bases). The CDR3 spans 15 residues. Germline V lookup: CDR1 MDHEN, CDR2 SYDVKM. Trimming pared 4 bases from V and 7 bases from J, leaving 17 bases between.

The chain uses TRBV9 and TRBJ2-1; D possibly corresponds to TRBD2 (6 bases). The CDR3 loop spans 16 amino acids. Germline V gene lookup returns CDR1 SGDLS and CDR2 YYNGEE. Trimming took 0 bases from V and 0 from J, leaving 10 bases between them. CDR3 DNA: TGTGCCAGCAGCGTAGGGATCGGGAGCTCCTACAATGAGCAGTTCTTC. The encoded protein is CASSVGIGSSYNEQFF.

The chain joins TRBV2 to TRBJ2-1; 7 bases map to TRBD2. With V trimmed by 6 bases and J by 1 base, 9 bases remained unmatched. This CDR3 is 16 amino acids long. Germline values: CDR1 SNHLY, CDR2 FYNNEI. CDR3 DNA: TGTGCCAGCAGCCGAAGCGGGGCCGAATCCTACAATGAGCAGTTCTTC. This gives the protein CASSRSGAESYNEQFF.

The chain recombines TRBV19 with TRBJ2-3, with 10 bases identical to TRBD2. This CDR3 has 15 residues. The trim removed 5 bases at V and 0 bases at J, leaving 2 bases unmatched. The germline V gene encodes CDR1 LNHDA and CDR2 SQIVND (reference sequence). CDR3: CASSLLAGSTDTQYF. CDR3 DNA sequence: TGTGCCAGTAGTCTACTAGCGGGAAGCACAGATACGCAGTATTTT.

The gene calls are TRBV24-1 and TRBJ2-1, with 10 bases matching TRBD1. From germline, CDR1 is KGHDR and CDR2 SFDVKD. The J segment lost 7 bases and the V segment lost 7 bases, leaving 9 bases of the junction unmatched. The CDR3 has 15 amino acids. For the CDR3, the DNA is TGTGCCACCAGCCGGGACAGGGGAACAATAAATGAGCAGTTCTTC. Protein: CATSRDRGTINEQFF.

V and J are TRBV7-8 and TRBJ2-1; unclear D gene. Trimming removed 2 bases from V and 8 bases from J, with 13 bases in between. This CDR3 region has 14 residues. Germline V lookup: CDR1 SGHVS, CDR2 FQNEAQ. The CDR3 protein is CASSLFQGYHEQFF. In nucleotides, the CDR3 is TGTGCCAGCAGCTTATTTCAAGGTTACCATGAGCAGTTCTTC. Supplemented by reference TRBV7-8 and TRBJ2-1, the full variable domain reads GAGVSQSPRYKVAKRGQDVALRCDPISGHVSLFWYQQALGQGPEFLTYFQNEAQLDKSGLPSDRFFAERPEGSVSTLKIQRTQQEDSAVYLCASSLFQGYHEQFFGPGTRLTVL.

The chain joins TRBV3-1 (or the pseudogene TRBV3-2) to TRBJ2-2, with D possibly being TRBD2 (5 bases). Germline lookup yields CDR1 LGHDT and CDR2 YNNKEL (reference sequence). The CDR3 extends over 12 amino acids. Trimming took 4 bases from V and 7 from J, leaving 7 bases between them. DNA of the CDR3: TGTGCCAGCAGCCCCGGGGACGGGGAGCTGTTTTTT. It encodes CASSPGDGELFF.

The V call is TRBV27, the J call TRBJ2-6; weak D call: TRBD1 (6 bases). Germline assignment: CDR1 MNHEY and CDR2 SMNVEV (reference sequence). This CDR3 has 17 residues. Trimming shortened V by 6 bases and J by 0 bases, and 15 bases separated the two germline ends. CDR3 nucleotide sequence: TGTGCCAGCAGGGCCCAGGGGCTTCGCTCTGGGGCCAACGTCCTGACTTTC. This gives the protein CASRAQGLRSGANVLTF.

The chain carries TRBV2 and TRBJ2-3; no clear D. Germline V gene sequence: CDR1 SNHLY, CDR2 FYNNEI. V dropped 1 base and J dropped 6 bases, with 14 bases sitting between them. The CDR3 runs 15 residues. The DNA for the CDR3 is TGTGCCAGCAGTGAAGTGGGAACACACGGGGATACGCAGTATTTT. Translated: CASSEVGTHGDTQYF.